This T cell receptor beta chain was recovered during a study of shared clonotypes between healthy human individuals. Study-wide context: Researchers assigned three CD4 naive, three CD4 memory, two CD8 naive and one CD8 memory plate to each donor. General study points: Of the naive CD4 clonotypes, around 4.8% were shared across a handful of donors. In the sorted subsets, rarefaction showed sequencing was incomplete despite large depth.

The CDR3 consists of 17 residues. The trim removed 0 bases at V and 5 bases at J, leaving 9 bases unmatched. From germline, CDR1 is SGHVS and CDR2 FQNEAQ. With regard to this clone: The antigen is undetermined.

It was CD45RO-negative cells, positively selected for CCR7, that made up naive CD8 cells, with terminally differentiated effector memory CD45RA+ cells excluded. Measured with immunoSEQ multiplex PCR; TCRdb has only the in-frame clones, and not every one. The table lists about 580,000 clones, roughly 98% of them singletons, with 0.25% to 0.35% in the top ten. The V and J genes are TRBV7-8 and TRBJ1-4, with 7 bases identical to TRBD1. The receptor's source is a man younger than 45 in good health. Sequences were obtained from naive CD8+ T cells sorted from blood. As DNA, the CDR3 is TGTGCCAGCAGCTTAGCAATCGGGACAGCTAGGAATGAAAAACTGTTTTTT. As protein: CASSLAIGTARNEKLFF.